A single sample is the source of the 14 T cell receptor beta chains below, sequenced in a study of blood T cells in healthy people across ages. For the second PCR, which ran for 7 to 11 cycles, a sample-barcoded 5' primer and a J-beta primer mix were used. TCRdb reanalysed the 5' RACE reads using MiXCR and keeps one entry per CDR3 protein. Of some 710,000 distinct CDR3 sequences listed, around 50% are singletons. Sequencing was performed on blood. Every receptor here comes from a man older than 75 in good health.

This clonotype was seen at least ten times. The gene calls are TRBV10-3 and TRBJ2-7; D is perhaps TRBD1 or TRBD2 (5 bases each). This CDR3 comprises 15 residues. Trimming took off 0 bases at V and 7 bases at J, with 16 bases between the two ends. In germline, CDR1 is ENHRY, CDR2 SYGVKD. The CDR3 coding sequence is TGTGCCATCAGTGAGTCCCGGGAAGCATCAGGGGAGCAGTACTTC. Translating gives CAISESREASGEQYF.

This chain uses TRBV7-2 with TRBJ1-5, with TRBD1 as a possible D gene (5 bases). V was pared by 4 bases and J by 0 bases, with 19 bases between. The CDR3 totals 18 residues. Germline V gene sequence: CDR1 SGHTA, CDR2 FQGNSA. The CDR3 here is CASSSRPWGSNSNQPQHF. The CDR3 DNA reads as TGTGCCAGCAGCTCACGACCGTGGGGGAGTAATAGCAATCAGCCCCAGCATTTT.

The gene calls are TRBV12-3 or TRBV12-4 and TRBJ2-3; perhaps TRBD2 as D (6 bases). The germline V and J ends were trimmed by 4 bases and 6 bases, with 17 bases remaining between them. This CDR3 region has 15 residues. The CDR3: CASSSPRGTQDTQYF. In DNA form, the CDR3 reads TGTGCCAGCAGTTCGCCCCGGGGGACCCAGGATACGCAGTATTTT.

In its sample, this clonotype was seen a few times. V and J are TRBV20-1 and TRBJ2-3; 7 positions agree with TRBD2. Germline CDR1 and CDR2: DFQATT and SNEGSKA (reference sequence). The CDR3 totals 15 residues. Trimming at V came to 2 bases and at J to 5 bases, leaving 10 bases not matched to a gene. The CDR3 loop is CSARSAGEARDTQYF. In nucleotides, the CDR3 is TGCAGTGCTAGATCGGCGGGAGAGGCTAGAGATACGCAGTATTTT.

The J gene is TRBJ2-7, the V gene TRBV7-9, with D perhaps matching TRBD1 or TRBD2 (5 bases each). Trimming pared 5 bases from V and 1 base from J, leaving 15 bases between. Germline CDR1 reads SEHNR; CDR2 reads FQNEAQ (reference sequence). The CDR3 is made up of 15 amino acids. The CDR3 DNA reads TGTGCCAGCAGCCCCCAACGGGACCTATCCTACGAGCAGTACTTC. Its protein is CASSPQRDLSYEQYF.

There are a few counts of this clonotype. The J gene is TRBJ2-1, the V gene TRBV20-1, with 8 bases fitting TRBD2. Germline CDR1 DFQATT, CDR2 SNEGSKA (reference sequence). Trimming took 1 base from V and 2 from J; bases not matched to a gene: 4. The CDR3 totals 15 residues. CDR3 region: CSARALAETYNEQFF. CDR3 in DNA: TGCAGTGCTAGAGCACTAGCGGAGACCTACAATGAGCAGTTCTTC.

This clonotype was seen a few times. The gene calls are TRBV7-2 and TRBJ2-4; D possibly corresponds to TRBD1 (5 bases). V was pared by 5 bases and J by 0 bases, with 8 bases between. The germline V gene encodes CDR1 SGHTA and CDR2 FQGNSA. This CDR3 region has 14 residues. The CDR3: CASSPTVAKNIQYF. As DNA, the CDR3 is TGTGCCAGCAGCCCGACAGTAGCCAAAAACATTCAGTACTTC.

For the CDR3, the DNA is TGTGCCAGCAACGTCCGGCAGGGGCTAAATACGCAGTATTTT. Translating gives CASNVRQGLNTQYF. The chain employs TRBV2 and TRBJ2-3; TRBD1 might be the D (6 bases). V lost 7 bases and J 7 bases, leaving 18 bases between the germline ends. The CDR3 totals 14 residues. The germline CDR1 and CDR2 sequences are SNHLY and FYNNEI. Variable domain in full (rest from reference TRBV2 and TRBJ2-3): EPEVTQTPSHQVTQMGQEVILRCVPISNHLYFYWYRQILGQKVEFLVSFYNNEISEKSEIFDDQFSVERPDGSNFTLKIRSTKLEDSAMYFCASNVRQGLNTQYFGPGTRLTVL.

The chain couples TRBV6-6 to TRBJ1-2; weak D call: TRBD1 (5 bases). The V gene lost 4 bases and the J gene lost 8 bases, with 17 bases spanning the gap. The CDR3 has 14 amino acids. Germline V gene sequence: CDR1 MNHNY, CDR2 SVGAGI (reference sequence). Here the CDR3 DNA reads TGTGCCAGCAGTTCCTCCGGGGGGGAAGGCGGCTACACCTTC. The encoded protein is CASSSSGGEGGYTF.

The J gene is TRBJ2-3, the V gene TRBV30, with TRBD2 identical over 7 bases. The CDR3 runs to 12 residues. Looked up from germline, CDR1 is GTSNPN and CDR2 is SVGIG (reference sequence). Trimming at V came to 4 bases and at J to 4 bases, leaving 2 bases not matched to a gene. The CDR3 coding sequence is TGTGCCTGGACCCGGGGGGCAGATACGCAGTATTTT. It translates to CAWTRGADTQYF.

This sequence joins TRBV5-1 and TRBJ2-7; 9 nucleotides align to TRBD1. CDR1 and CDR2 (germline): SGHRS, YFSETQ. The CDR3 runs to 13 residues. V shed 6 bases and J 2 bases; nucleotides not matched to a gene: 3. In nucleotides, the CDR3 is TGCGCCAGCAAGGGACAGGGAGCCTACGAGCAGTACTTC. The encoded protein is CASKGQGAYEQYF.

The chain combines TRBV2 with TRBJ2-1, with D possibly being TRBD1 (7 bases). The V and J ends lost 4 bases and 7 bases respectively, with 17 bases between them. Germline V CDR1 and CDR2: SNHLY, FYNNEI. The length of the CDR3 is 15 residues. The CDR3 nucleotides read TGTGCCAGCAGTGGTTTTGCGGGACAGTCTAATGAGCAGTTCTTC. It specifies CASSGFAGQSNEQFF.

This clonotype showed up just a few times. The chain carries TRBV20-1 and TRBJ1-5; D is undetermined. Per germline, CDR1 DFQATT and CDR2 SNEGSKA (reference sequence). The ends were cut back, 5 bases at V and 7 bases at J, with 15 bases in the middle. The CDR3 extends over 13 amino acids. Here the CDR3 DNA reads TGCAGTGCTGCTGCTGGCCGTATACAGCCCCAGCATTTT. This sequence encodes CSAAAGRIQPQHF.

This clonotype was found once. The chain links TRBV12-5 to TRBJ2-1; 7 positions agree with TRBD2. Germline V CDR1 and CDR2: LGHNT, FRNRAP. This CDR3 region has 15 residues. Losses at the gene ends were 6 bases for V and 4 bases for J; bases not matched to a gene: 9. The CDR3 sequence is CASGRDYKFYNEQFF. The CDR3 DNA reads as TGTGCTAGTGGCCGGGACTATAAATTTTACAATGAGCAGTTCTTC.